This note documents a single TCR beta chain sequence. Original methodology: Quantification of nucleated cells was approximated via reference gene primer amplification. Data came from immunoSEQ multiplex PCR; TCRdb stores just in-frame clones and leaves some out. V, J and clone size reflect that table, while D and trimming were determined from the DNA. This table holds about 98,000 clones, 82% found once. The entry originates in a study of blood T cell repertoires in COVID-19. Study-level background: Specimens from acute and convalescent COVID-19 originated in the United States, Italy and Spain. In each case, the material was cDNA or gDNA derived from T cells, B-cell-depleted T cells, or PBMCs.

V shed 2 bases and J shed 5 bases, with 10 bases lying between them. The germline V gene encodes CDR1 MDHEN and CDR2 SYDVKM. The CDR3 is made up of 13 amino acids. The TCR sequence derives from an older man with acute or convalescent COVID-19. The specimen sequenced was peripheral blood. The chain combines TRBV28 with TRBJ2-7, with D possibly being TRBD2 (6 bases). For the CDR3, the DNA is TGTGCCAGCAGTTTAATGCGGGGACACGAGCAGTACTTC. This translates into CASSLMRGHEQYF.